A single sample gave rise to the 9 T cell receptor beta chains below, sequenced in a study of T cells in Graves' hyperthyroidism and ophthalmopathy. The investigators amplified TCR beta CDR3 regions from RNA transcripts. HTBI primers were used for first-round RT-PCR of the TCR CDR3. TCRdb reanalysed the multiplex PCR reads using MiXCR and keeps one entry per CDR3 protein. The sample carries about half a million distinct CDR3 sequences, around 24% recorded once. Sequencing used blood. The receptors were gathered from a woman in her twenties or thirties with Graves' ophthalmopathy.

V and J are TRBV7-3 and TRBJ1-1; D is uncertain. The V gene lost 5 bases and the J gene lost 0 bases, with 10 bases spanning the gap. This CDR3 spans 14 amino acids. Germline V gene lookup returns CDR1 SGHTA and CDR2 FQGTGA. The CDR3 is CASSPGMVNTEAFF. For the CDR3, the DNA is TGTGCCAGCAGCCCCGGGATGGTGAACACTGAAGCTTTCTTT.

Remarks on this clonotype: No conserved phenylalanine or tryptophan ends this CDR3, so it is likely a read error. The J gene is TRBJ1-2, the V gene TRBV20-1, with TRBD1 as a possible D gene (5 bases). V was pared by 3 bases and J by 4 bases, with 12 bases between. The germline CDR1 and CDR2 sequences are DFQATT and SNEGSKA (reference sequence). CDR3 length: 13 residues. The CDR3 region is CSASSTDGYGYTY. As DNA, the CDR3 is TGCAGTGCTAGCTCGACAGATGGCTATGGCTACACCTAC.

The sample holds many counts of this clonotype. The chain has TRBV6-2 or TRBV6-3 and TRBJ1-5, with 10 positions matching TRBD1. J lost 2 bases, V lost 6 bases, and 13 bases had no gene match. Germline CDR1 is MNHEY and CDR2 is SVGEGT. The CDR3 runs 18 residues. CDR3 residues: CASRTPGQGKIGNQPQHF. CDR3 DNA: TGTGCCAGCAGAACCCCGGGACAGGGGAAGATTGGCAATCAGCCCCAGCATTTT.

This clonotype was seen a handful of times. The chain couples TRBV20-1 to TRBJ1-5; 7 nucleotides align to TRBD1. The trim removed 3 bases at V and 7 bases at J, leaving 12 bases unmatched. Germline CDR1 and CDR2: DFQATT and SNEGSKA (reference sequence). This CDR3 comprises 15 residues. CDR3 residues: CSASPSTGYGQPQHF. The CDR3 nucleotides read TGCAGTGCTAGCCCCTCGACAGGGTATGGGCAGCCCCAGCATTTT.

The V and J genes are TRBV2 and TRBJ2-7; no clear D gene. The germline gives CDR1 SNHLY, CDR2 FYNNEI. The length of the CDR3 is 13 residues. V gave up 3 bases and J gave up 6 bases, with 12 bases separating them. In DNA form, the CDR3 reads TGTGCCAGCAGTGAGAACACGGCGCGCGAGCAGTACTTC. Translated: CASSENTAREQYF.

The J gene is TRBJ1-5, the V gene TRBV12-3 or TRBV12-4; D is perhaps TRBD1 (5 bases). V was pared by 8 bases and J by 1 base, with 18 bases between. The length of the CDR3 is 16 residues. CDR3 sequence (DNA): TGTGCCAGCGCCCCCGACGAGGGGAGAAGCAATCAGCCCCAGCATTTT. Its protein is CASAPDEGRSNQPQHF.

There are many counts of this clonotype. V gene TRBV7-2 combines with J gene TRBJ1-3, with 8 bases aligning to TRBD1. Germline V lookup: CDR1 SGHTA, CDR2 FQGNSA. J was trimmed by 2 bases and V by 5 bases; bases with no gene match: 5. The CDR3 covers 15 residues. As DNA, the CDR3 is TGTGCCAGCAGCCCGCGGACAGGGACTGGAAACACCATATATTTT. Protein product: CASSPRTGTGNTIYF.

This clonotype was found many times. The CDR3: CASSSGTYSYEQYF. The CDR3 DNA sequence: TGTGCCAGCAGTTCGGGTACTTATTCCTACGAGCAGTACTTC. The chain combines TRBV12-3 or TRBV12-4 with TRBJ2-7; D call uncertain. V shed 4 bases and J shed 1 base, with 11 bases lying between them. The CDR3 loop spans 14 amino acids.

This clonotype has a handful of counts. This chain joins TRBV2 and TRBJ2-7, with 10 bases identical to TRBD1. The CDR3 contains 16 residues. Per germline, CDR1 SNHLY and CDR2 FYNNEI. Losses at the gene ends were 3 bases for V and 3 bases for J; bases not matched to a gene: 8. The CDR3 sequence is CASSDGVRTGGYEQYF. In DNA, the CDR3 is TGTGCCAGCAGTGACGGGGTGAGGACAGGGGGCTACGAGCAGTACTTC.